This TCR beta chain appears in the sequencing data of a study of cytomegalovirus exposure and HLA in healthy donors. Study at large: In an early release, HLA-typed donors contributed about 80 million unique TCR sequences. Findings and caveats of the study: Presence/absence analyses supposed approximately even sequencing depth among donors. A later analysis showed HLA-associated TCR beta chains outstripping equally common others in clonal expansion.

This clone was recorded only once. Its target is unknown. V gave up 2 bases and J gave up 2 bases; unmatched junction bases: 3. Germline values: CDR1 MDHEN, CDR2 SYDVKM. The CDR3 has 15 amino acids. The PCR used 60 Vbeta and 13 Jbeta primers. The method was immunoSEQ multiplex PCR; TCRdb's version includes in-frame clones alone and lacks a portion of them. The table includes 160,000 or so clones, around four fifths detected once. The chain links TRBV28 to TRBJ2-1, with 7 bases that match TRBD1. The sequence derives from a young man in good health and CMV-seronegative. Specimen: PBMCs. The CDR3 sequence is CASSLLQGAYNEQFF. The CDR3 nucleotides are TGTGCCAGCAGTTTACTCCAGGGGGCCTACAATGAGCAGTTCTTC.